This T cell receptor beta chain was sequenced for a study of shared clonotypes between healthy human individuals. About the study: Used for every donor were three CD4 naive, three CD4 memory, two CD8 naive and one CD8 memory plate.

V lost 5 bases, J lost 1 base, and 2 bases stayed unmatched. This CDR3 spans 14 amino acids. CDR1 and CDR2 from the germline V gene are SNHLY and FYNNEI. As to this clone: Antigen unknown.

Sorted-subset replicate PCR reactions were performed with approximately 200 ng DNA, corresponding to roughly 30,000 T cell genomes. Sequenced by immunoSEQ multiplex PCR; TCRdb stores in-frame clones only, minus some. The table includes some 1 million clones, 70% to 80% detected once. Study outcomes and limitations: Some naive CD4 clonotypes, 5% to 5.5%, turned up in common across several donors.

This chain connects TRBV2 to TRBJ2-3; TRBD2 aligns across 8 bases. The source material was memory CD4+ T cells sorted from blood. Subset specified: CD45RA-negative fraction. This clonotype was obtained from a man aged 18 to 30 in good health. This chain's CDR3 is CASSSGGGTDTQYF. The CDR3 region has the DNA TGTGCCAGCAGTAGCGGGGGCGGCACAGATACGCAGTATTTT.